Listed below are T cell receptor beta chains from one sample, sequenced in a study of shared clonotypes between healthy human individuals. Profiled with immunoSEQ multiplex PCR; TCRdb holds only in-frame clones, not every one. The sample shows roughly 2 million clones, roughly 95% of them seen only once. Sequenced: naive CD8+ T cells sorted from blood. The receptor source for this set is a man younger than 35 in good health. Each CDR3 is given with its conserved first and last residue.

J gene | V gene | CDR3 protein
TRBJ2-1 | TRBV7-8 | CASSTGTTNEQFF
TRBJ2-7 | TRBV2 | CASSEGLAGTYEQYF
TRBJ2-3 | TRBV6-4 | CASIYDRGGTDTQYF
TRBJ2-1 | TRBV15 | CATSRSGLAGEGPNEQFF
TRBJ2-7 | TRBV30 | CAWSPPGLGPEQYF
TRBJ2-5 | TRBV27 | CASSLFPSPTRTVEAQYF
TRBJ2-5 | TRBV25-1 | CASSEGGGTTWYQETQYF
TRBJ2-3 | TRBV9 | CASSVGASGGSSDTQYF
TRBJ2-1 | TRBV27 | CASSLDRGNEQFF
TRBJ2-7 | TRBV6-5 | CASSYIGPWADEQYF
TRBJ1-1 | TRBV7-9 | CASSMTLVNTEAFF
TRBJ1-6 | TRBV4-1 | CASSQVVGQGPSPLHF
TRBJ2-3 | TRBV28 | CASSNTGYTDTQYF